These T cell receptor beta chains were read from a single sample in a study of blood T cell repertoires in COVID-19. Method: immunoSEQ multiplex PCR; TCRdb's copy keeps in-frame clones and lacks some. This table has 300,000 to 400,000 clones, 70% to 90% appearing once. Specimen: PBMCs or T cells enriched from blood (not recorded which). Receptors were obtained from a woman between 18 and 29 years old who had recovered from COVID-19. Both conserved end residues are part of each CDR3.

v_gene: TRBV10-3
j_gene: TRBJ2-1
CDR3aa: CAISEGWRGGYNEQFF

v_gene: TRBV10-2
j_gene: TRBJ2-1
CDR3aa: CASHYSAPYNEQFF

v_gene: TRBV18
j_gene: TRBJ2-7
CDR3aa: CASSLRGPFSYEQYF

v_gene: TRBV4-2
j_gene: TRBJ1-1
CDR3aa: CASSQAPYRQGYYGTEAFF

v_gene: TRBV19
j_gene: TRBJ2-7
CDR3aa: CASRILDTGNYEQYF

v_gene: TRBV2
j_gene: TRBJ2-2
CDR3aa: CASSPDRVAGELFF

v_gene: TRBV20-1
j_gene: TRBJ1-3
CDR3aa: CSASPRRRNTIYF

v_gene: TRBV18
j_gene: TRBJ1-2
CDR3aa: CASSPLPGQNYGYTF

v_gene: TRBV12-3/TRBV12-4
j_gene: TRBJ2-1
CDR3aa: CASSPGLVGEQFF

v_gene: TRBV14
j_gene: TRBJ2-5
CDR3aa: CASSQWQGPEAQYF

v_gene: TRBV27
j_gene: TRBJ1-1
CDR3aa: CASRSLNTEAFF